The rows below give T cell receptor beta chains drawn from one sample of a study of identical twins. In TCRdb, the 5' RACE reads were re-called with MiXCR into one record per CDR3 protein. The top ten hold 3.5% to 5% of the sample, which has a few hundred thousand distinct CDR3 sequences, roughly 13% seen once. The same specimen was also included in a second study, on yellow fever vaccine responses in identical twins.

Sequencing was performed on memory (CD45RO+) T cells sorted from blood. Receptor source: a woman aged 18-35 years in good health. CDR3s include the opening cysteine and the closing phenylalanine or tryptophan. D genes are given only for firm matches. Size tells how often a clone was seen (once, few, many) or the class of an expanded clone, and some rows leave it out.

cdr3_length	v_call	d_call	j_call	clone_size	cdr3_aa	cdr3_nt
14	TRBV27	TRBD1	TRBJ1-2	NA	CASSFLTGGDGYTF	TGTGCCAGCAGTTTTTTAACAGGGGGCGATGGCTACACCTTC
15	TRBV10-3	TRBD2	TRBJ2-1	few	CAISIQAGVYNEQFF	TGTGCCATCAGCATACAAGCGGGGGTTTACAATGAGCAGTTCTTC
15	TRBV7-2	TRBD2	TRBJ2-1	NA	CASTPLAGEKNEQFF	TGTGCCAGCACCCCCTTAGCGGGAGAAAAAAATGAGCAGTTCTTC
16	TRBV12-3/TRBV12-4	NA	TRBJ2-5	many	CASSFVWGHDQETQYF	TGTGCCAGCAGTTTTGTCTGGGGACACGACCAAGAGACCCAGTACTTC
15	TRBV20-1	NA	TRBJ1-5	NA	CSASWGGAVNQPQHF	TGCAGTGCTAGTTGGGGCGGAGCAGTTAATCAGCCCCAGCATTTT
15	TRBV12-3/TRBV12-4	NA	TRBJ2-1	NA	CASSLITSSYNEQFF	TGTGCCAGCAGTTTAATAACTAGCAGTTACAATGAGCAGTTCTTC
15	TRBV20-1	TRBD1	TRBJ2-7	few	CSARDQKTGTYEQYF	TGCAGTGCTAGAGACCAAAAGACAGGGACCTACGAGCAGTACTTC
15	TRBV5-6	NA	TRBJ2-7	NA	CASSSRRLGFNEQYF	TGTGCCAGCAGCTCCCGCCGACTAGGGTTCAACGAGCAGTACTTC
16	TRBV9	NA	TRBJ1-2	NA	CASSVVAGGAREGYTF	TGTGCCAGCAGCGTAGTAGCTGGGGGCGCGCGAGAAGGCTACACCTTC
15	TRBV5-1	NA	TRBJ2-3	many	CASGVNGGQRNTQYF	TGCGCCAGCGGCGTCAATGGGGGTCAGAGGAATACGCAGTATTTT
16	TRBV7-9	TRBD2	TRBJ2-3	NA	CASSLRTSGYTDTQYF	TGTGCCAGCAGCTTGCGTACTAGCGGATACACAGATACGCAGTATTTT
13	TRBV12-3/TRBV12-4	NA	TRBJ1-2	many	CASSLGTARGYTF	TGTGCCAGCAGTTTGGGGACGGCGAGAGGCTACACCTTC
15	TRBV20-1	TRBD2	TRBJ2-5	few	CSASQTSGPEETQYF	TGCAGTGCTAGCCAGACTAGCGGACCCGAAGAGACCCAGTACTTC
14	TRBV7-2	NA	TRBJ2-7	few	CASSLDLGGYEQYF	TGTGCCAGCAGCTTAGATCTAGGAGGTTACGAGCAGTACTTC
14	TRBV6-2/TRBV6-3	NA	TRBJ2-5	few	CASSQGPDRGTQYF	TGTGCCAGCAGTCAGGGACCGGACAGAGGCACCCAGTACTTC
14	TRBV11-2	NA	TRBJ2-7	many	CASSLVSTEYEQYF	TGTGCCAGCAGCTTAGTATCGACCGAATACGAGCAGTACTTC
13	TRBV25-1	NA	TRBJ1-1	few	CASRQGTIPEAFF	TGTGCCAGCAGACAGGGTACCATTCCTGAAGCTTTCTTT
16	TRBV24-1	NA	TRBJ2-3	NA	CATSDFETGFSNTQYF	TGTGCCACCAGTGATTTTGAGACAGGATTCTCCAATACGCAGTATTTT
14	TRBV29-1	NA	TRBJ2-5	many	CSVGAWDFQETQYF	TGCAGCGTTGGGGCCTGGGACTTCCAAGAGACCCAGTACTTC
13	TRBV5-4	NA	TRBJ2-5	many	CASSPGQQETQYF	TGTGCCAGCAGCCCCGGACAGCAAGAGACCCAGTACTTC
16	TRBV4-2	TRBD2	TRBJ2-5	few	CASSQEELGGVETQYF	TGTGCCAGCAGCCAAGAGGAGCTTGGGGGGGTCGAGACCCAGTACTTC
14	TRBV6-2/TRBV6-3	NA	TRBJ2-6	NA	CASSNSAGANVLTF	TGTGCCAGCAGCAACTCAGCTGGGGCCAACGTCCTGACTTTC
11	TRBV18	NA	TRBJ2-7	many	CASSPAYEQYF	TGTGCCAGCTCACCGGCCTACGAGCAGTACTTC
15	TRBV5-5	NA	TRBJ1-6	few	CASSAEVIQNSPLHF	TGTGCCAGCAGCGCTGAGGTAATCCAGAATTCACCCCTCCACTTT
16	TRBV2	TRBD2	TRBJ2-1	once	CASSEGGGRGENEQFF	TGTGCCAGCAGTGAAGGGGGCGGGAGAGGTGAGAATGAGCAGTTCTTC
15	TRBV20-1	TRBD1	TRBJ2-7	NA	CSAPNRQGAGYEQYF	TGCAGTGCTCCAAACCGACAGGGGGCTGGCTACGAGCAGTACTTC
12	TRBV3-1	NA	TRBJ2-7	many	CASSQLIYEQYF	TGTGCCAGCAGCCAACTTATCTACGAGCAGTACTTC
13	TRBV24-1	NA	TRBJ2-1	few	CATSDLVDNEQFF	TGTGCCACCAGTGACCTCGTCGACAATGAGCAGTTCTTC